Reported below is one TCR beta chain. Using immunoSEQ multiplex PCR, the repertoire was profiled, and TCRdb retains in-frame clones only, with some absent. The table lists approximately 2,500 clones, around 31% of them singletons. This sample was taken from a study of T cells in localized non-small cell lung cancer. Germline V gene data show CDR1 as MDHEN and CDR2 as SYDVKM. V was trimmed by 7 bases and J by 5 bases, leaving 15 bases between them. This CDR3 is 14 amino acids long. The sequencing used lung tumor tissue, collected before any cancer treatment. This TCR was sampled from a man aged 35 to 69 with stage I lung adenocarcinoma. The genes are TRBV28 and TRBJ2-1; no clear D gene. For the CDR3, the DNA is TGTGCCAGCAACCCCGTGGAGCGAAACAATGAGCAGTTCTTC. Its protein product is CASNPVERNNEQFF. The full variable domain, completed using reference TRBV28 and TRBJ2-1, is DVKVTQSSRYLVKRTGEKVFLECVQDMDHENMFWYRQDPGLGLRLIYFSYDVKMKEKGDIPEGYSVSREKKERFSLILESASTNQTSMYLCASNPVERNNEQFFGPGTRLTVL.